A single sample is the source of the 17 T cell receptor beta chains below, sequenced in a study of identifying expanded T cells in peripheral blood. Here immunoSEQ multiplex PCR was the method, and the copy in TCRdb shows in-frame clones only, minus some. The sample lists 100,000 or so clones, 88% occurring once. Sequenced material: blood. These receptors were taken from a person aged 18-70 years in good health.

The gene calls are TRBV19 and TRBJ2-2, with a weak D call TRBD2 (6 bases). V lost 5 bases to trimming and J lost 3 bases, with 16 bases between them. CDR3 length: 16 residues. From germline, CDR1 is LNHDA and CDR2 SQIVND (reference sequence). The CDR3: CASSSQLAHYTGELFF. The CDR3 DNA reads TGTGCCAGTAGTTCCCAGCTAGCGCATTACACCGGGGAGCTGTTTTTT.

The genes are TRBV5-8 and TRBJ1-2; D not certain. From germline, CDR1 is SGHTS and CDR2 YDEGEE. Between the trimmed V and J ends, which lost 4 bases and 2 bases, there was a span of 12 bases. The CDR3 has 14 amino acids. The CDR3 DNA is TGTGCCAGCAGCCCCGGGAGACCAAACTATGGCTACACCTTC. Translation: CASSPGRPNYGYTF.

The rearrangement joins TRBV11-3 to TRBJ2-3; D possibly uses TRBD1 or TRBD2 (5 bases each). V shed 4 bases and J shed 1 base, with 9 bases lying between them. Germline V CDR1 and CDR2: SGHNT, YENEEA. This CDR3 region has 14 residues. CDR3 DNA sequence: TGTGCCAGCAGCTCGGGGCGCGGCACAGATACGCAGTATTTT. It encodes CASSSGRGTDTQYF.

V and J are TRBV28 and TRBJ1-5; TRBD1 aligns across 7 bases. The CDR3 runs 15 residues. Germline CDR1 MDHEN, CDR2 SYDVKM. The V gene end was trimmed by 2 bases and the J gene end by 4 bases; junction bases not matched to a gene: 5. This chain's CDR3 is CASSLVGTANQPQHF. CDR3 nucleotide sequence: TGTGCCAGCAGTTTAGTAGGGACAGCTAATCAGCCCCAGCATTTT.

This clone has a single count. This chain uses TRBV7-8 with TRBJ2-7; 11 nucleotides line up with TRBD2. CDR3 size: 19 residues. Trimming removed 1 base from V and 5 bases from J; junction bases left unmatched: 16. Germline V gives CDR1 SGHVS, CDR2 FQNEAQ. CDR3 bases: TGTGCCAGCAGCTTAGTCCAGGCTACTAGCGGGGGACTAGCCCACGAGCAGTACTTC. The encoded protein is CASSLVQATSGGLAHEQYF. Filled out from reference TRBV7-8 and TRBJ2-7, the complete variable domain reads GAGVSQSPRYKVAKRGQDVALRCDPISGHVSLFWYQQALGQGPEFLTYFQNEAQLDKSGLPSDRFFAERPEGSVSTLKIQRTQQEDSAVYLCASSLVQATSGGLAHEQYFGPGTRLTVT.

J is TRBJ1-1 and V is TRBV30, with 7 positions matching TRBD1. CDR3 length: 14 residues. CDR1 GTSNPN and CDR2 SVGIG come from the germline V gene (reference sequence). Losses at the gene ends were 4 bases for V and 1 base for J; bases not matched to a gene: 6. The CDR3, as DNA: TGTGCCTGGAAACCCGGGACAGCGAACACTGAAGCTTTCTTT. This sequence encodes CAWKPGTANTEAFF.

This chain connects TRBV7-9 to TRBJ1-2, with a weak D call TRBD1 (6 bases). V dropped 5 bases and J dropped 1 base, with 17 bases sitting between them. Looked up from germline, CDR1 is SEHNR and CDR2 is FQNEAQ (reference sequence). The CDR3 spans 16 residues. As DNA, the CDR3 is TGTGCCAGCAGCCCTAAGGGGGGAGAGATTAACTATGGCTACACCTTC. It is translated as CASSPKGGEINYGYTF.

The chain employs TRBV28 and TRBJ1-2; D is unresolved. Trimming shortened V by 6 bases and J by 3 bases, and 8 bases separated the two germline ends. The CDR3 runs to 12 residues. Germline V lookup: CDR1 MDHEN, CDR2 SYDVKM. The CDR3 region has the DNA TGTGCCAGCAGGGGTGGGGACTATGGCTACACCTTC. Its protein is CASRGGDYGYTF.

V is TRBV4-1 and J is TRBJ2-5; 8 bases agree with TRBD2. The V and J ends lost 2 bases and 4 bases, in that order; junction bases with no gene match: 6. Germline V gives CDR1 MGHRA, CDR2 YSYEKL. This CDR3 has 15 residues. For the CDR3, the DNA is TGCGCCAGCAGCCAAAGGGGTCTAGCGGGAGAGACCCAGTACTTC. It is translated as CASSQRGLAGETQYF.

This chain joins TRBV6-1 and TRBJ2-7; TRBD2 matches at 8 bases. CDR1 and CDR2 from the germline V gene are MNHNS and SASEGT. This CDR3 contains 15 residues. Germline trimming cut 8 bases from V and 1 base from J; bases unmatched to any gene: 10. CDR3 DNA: TGTGCCAGCCAGAGGGGTGGGACTAGTTCCTACGAGCAGTACTTC. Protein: CASQRGGTSSYEQYF.

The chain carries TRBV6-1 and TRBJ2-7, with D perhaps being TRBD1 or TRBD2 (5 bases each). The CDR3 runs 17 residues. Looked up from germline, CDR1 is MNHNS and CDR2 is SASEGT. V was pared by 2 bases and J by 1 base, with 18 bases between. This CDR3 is CASSESRVAGSSYEQYF. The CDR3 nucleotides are TGTGCCAGCAGTGAAAGTCGGGTGGCAGGGAGTTCCTACGAGCAGTACTTC.

CDR3 in amino acids: CASSQDSGRGNAGYTF. The CDR3 region has the DNA TGCGCCAGCAGCCAAGATTCGGGCAGGGGAAATGCTGGCTACACCTTC. The chain couples TRBV4-3 to TRBJ1-2, with D maybe TRBD1 (6 bases). The germline V gene encodes CDR1 LGHNA and CDR2 YSLEER. Trimming removed 0 bases from V and 7 bases from J, with 18 bases in between. CDR3 length: 16 residues.

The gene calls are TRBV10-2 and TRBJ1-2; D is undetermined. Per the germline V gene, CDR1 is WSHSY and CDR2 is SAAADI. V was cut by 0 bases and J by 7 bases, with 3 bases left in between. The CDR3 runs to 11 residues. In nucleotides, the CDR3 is TGCGCCAGCAGTGAGTCTGGTGGCTACACCTTC. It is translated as CASSESGGYTF.

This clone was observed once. CDR3 sequence: CASSLRPPGANVLTF. In DNA, the CDR3 is TGTGCCAGCAGCTTAAGGCCTCCTGGGGCCAACGTCCTGACTTTC. The chain links TRBV28 to TRBJ2-6; D not certain. Trimming took off 6 bases at V and 2 bases at J, with 11 bases between the two ends. Germline CDR1 and CDR2: MDHEN and SYDVKM. This CDR3 region has 15 residues.

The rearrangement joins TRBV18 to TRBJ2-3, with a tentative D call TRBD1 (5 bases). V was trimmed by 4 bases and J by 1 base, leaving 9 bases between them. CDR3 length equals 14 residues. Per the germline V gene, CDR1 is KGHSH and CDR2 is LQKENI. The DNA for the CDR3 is TGTGCCAGCTCACTGGCCAGGGGCACAGATACGCAGTATTTT. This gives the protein CASSLARGTDTQYF.

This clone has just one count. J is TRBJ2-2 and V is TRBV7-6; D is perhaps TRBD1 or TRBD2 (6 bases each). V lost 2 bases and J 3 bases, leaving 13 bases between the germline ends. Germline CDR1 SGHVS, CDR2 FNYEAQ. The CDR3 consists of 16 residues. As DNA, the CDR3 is TGTGCCAGCAGCTTATCGGGGGCCGGGCACACCGGGGAGCTGTTTTTT. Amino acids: CASSLSGAGHTGELFF.

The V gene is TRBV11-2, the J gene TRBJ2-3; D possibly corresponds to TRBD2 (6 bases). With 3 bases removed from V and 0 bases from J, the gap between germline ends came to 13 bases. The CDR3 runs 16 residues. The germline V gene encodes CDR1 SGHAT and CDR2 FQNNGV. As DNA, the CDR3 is TGTGCCAGCAGCTTCCGAACGGGGGTTAGCACAGATACGCAGTATTTT. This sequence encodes CASSFRTGVSTDTQYF.